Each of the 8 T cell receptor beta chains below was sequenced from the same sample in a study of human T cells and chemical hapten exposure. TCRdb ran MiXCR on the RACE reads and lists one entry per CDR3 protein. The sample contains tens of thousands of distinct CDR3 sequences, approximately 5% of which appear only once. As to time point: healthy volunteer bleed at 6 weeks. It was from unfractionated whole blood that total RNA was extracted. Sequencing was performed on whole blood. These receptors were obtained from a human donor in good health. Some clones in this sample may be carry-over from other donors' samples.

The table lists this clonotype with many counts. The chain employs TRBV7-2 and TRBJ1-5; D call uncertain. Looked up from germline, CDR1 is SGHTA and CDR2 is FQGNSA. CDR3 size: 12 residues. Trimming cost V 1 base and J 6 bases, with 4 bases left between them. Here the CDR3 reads CASSLVGQPQHF. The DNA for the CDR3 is TGTGCCAGCAGCTTAGTTGGTCAGCCCCAGCATTTT. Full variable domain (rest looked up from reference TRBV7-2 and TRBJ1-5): GAGVSQSPSNKVTEKGKDVELRCDPISGHTALYWYRQSLGQGLEFLIYFQGNSAPDKSGLPSDRFSAERTGGSVSTLTIQRTQQEDSAVYLCASSLVGQPQHFGDGTRLSIL.

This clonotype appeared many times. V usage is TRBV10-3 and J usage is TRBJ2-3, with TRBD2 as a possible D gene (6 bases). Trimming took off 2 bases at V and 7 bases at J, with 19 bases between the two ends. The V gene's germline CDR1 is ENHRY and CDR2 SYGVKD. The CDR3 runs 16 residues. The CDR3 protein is CAISEVASVYSNTQYF. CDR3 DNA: TGTGCCATCAGTGAGGTTGCTAGCGTATACTCGAATACGCAGTATTTT.

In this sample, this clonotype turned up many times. The CDR3: CASSQERVSTEAFF. CDR3 nucleotides: TGTGCCAGCAGCCAAGAGAGGGTGAGCACTGAAGCTTTCTTT. The V and J genes are TRBV4-2 and TRBJ1-1; D is uncertain. Germline loops: CDR1 LGHNA, CDR2 YNFKEQ. V lost 0 bases, J lost 4 bases, and 9 bases lay in between. The CDR3 runs to 14 residues.

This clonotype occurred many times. The CDR3 protein is CASRLRDRAEPQYF. DNA of the CDR3: TGTGCCAGCAGACTCCGGGACAGGGCCGAGCCTCAGTACTTC. The chain combines TRBV3-1 with TRBJ2-5, with 9 bases identical to TRBD1. The CDR3 spans 14 residues. From germline, CDR1 is LGHDT and CDR2 YNNKEL (reference sequence). J was trimmed by 11 bases and V by 6 bases; bases with no gene match: 13.

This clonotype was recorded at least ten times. For the CDR3, the DNA is TGTGCCAGCAGTCGTATAGGGGACCGTAGCAATCAGCCCCAGCATTTT. Protein sequence: CASSRIGDRSNQPQHF. The rearrangement links TRBV12-3 or TRBV12-4 to TRBJ1-5; D possibly corresponds to TRBD1 (5 bases). The CDR3 loop spans 16 amino acids. The V end lost 5 bases, the J end lost 0 bases, and 14 bases lay between the germline ends.

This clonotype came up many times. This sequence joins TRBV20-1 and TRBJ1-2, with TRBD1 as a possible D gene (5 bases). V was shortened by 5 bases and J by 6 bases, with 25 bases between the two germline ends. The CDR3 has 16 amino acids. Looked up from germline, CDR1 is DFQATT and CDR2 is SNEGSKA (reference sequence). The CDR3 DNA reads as TGCAGTGCTTCAAGTCCCGAAGGTGGGAGGGGCAATGGCTACACCTTC. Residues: CSASSPEGGRGNGYTF.

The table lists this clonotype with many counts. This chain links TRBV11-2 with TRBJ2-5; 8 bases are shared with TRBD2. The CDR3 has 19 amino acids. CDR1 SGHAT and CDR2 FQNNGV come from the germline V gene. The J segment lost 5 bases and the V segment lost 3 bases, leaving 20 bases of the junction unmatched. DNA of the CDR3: TGTGCCAGCAGCTTTGCGGCGTTGGCTGGTAGGACTAGCAGGGAGACCCAGTACTTC. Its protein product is CASSFAALAGRTSRETQYF.

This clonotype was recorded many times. The CDR3 reads CSARQVLSGNEQYF. DNA of the CDR3: TGCAGTGCTCGTCAAGTGTTAAGCGGGAACGAGCAGTACTTC. The chain links TRBV20-1 to TRBJ2-7; TRBD2 matches at 7 bases. The CDR3 has 14 amino acids. Germline V gene data show CDR1 as DFQATT and CDR2 as SNEGSKA (reference sequence). V dropped 5 bases and J dropped 5; count of bases not matched to a gene: 12.